This T cell receptor (beta chain) was identified in a study of breast tumors, draining lymph nodes, adjacent tissues. Breast cancer patients provided tissue from their axillary draining lymph nodes. In germline, CDR1 is LGHNT, CDR2 FRNRAP. V lost 2 bases to trimming and J lost 10 bases, with 11 bases between them. This CDR3 spans 12 amino acids. General study results and limits: Findings are consistent with lymph node origin and intratumoral expansion of most tumor T cells. Tumors had less TCR diversity than lymph nodes, more than nontumor tissue. Tumor T cell lymph node origin was a supported hypothesis, not proven.

In the case of this clonotype: Its antigen is as yet unknown.

TCRdb re-called the multiplex PCR reads through MiXCR, storing one row per CDR3 protein. The table shows about 140,000 distinct CDR3 sequences, with about 31% occurring only once. Sequencing was performed on axillary lymph node tissue. V usage is TRBV12-5 and J usage is TRBJ1-1; TRBD1 might be the D (5 bases). This sequence was found in a female donor with breast cancer. Some clones in this sample may be carry-over from other donors' samples. The CDR3 bases are TGTGCTAGTGGTTTGTTCCCCGGGGGAGCTTTCTTT. This codes for CASGLFPGGAFF.